This is a list of T cell receptor beta chains from one sample in a study of blood T cell repertoires in COVID-19. Generated by immunoSEQ multiplex PCR, the TCRdb table keeps only in-frame clones and is missing some. The table has about 190,000 clones, 88% seen once. The sequenced sample was peripheral blood. Source of these receptors: a human donor in a cohort sampled during active COVID-19. The CDR3 runs from the conserved cysteine through the conserved F or W. The D gene is left open where the match is weak. For some rows the clone size is stated as once, few or many, or as a class when expanded; others skip it.

j_gene | v_gene | abundance | d_gene | CDR3nt | CDR3aa
TRBJ1-2 | TRBV5-1 | NA | NA | TGCGCCAGCAGCTTAGACGGCAGGAACTATGGCTACACCTTC | CASSLDGRNYGYTF
TRBJ2-7 | TRBV3-1/TRBV3-2 | few | NA | TGTGCCAGCAGCCCCTCAGGCGGGGGCTCTTACGAGCAGTACTTC | CASSPSGGGSYEQYF
TRBJ2-5 | TRBV7-2 | NA | NA | TGTGCCAGCGGACCGGGGGGCAGACGAGATAAAGAGACCCAGTACTTC | CASGPGGRRDKETQYF
TRBJ2-1 | TRBV5-1 | NA | TRBD2 | TGCGCCAGCAGCCCGGGGTCTAGCGGGAGGTTTGAGCAGTTCTTC | CASSPGSSGRFEQFF
TRBJ1-6 | TRBV10-2 | NA | NA | TGCGCCAGCAGTGATAGGGGCACCTATAATTCACCCCTCCACTTT | CASSDRGTYNSPLHF
TRBJ1-2 | TRBV7-2 | NA | NA | TGTGCCAGCAGCCTGTACCAAACCCCGACAGGTGGCTATGGCTACACCTTC | CASSLYQTPTGGYGYTF
TRBJ1-1 | TRBV19 | once | TRBD1 | TGTGCCAGTTTTTCCGACAGGGGTATTGGGAACACTGAAGCTTTCTTT | CASFSDRGIGNTEAFF
TRBJ1-5 | TRBV6-4 | NA | NA | TGTGCCAGCAGCACCGACAGGAATCAGCCCCAGCATTTT | CASSTDRNQPQHF
TRBJ2-3 | TRBV5-6 | NA | NA | TGTGCCAGCAGCTTTCGGTCTAGCCGCCGCACAGATACGCAGTATTTT | CASSFRSSRRTDTQYF
TRBJ2-2 | TRBV28 | medium-sized | TRBD1 | TGTGCCAGCAGCATACGACAGGGGGCGGACGGGGAGCTGTTTTTT | CASSIRQGADGELFF
TRBJ2-7 | TRBV5-4 | few | TRBD2 | TGTGCCAGCAGCTTGATTAGCGGGGCCTACGAGCAGTACTTC | CASSLISGAYEQYF
TRBJ2-1 | TRBV6-2/TRBV6-3 | NA | TRBD2 | TGTGCCAGCAGTTACTCGATCGAAGGGACTAGCGGATACAATGAGCAGTTCTTC | CASSYSIEGTSGYNEQFF
TRBJ1-4 | TRBV10-2 | NA | NA | TGCGCCAGCAGTGAGTCGTCCGCGGGCGCAACTAATGAAAAACTGTTTTTT | CASSESSAGATNEKLFF
TRBJ1-6 | TRBV10-3 | once | TRBD1 | TGTGCCATCAGGGGGGGACAGGGGGGTTCACCCCTCCACTTT | CAIRGGQGGSPLHF
TRBJ1-5 | TRBV5-8 | NA | NA | TGTGCCAGCAGCTTGGAGGGGCCCTATCAGCCCCAGCATTTT | CASSLEGPYQPQHF
TRBJ1-2 | TRBV5-4 | once | NA | TGTGCCAGCAGCTTTTTACAGGGAAATGGCTACACCTTC | CASSFLQGNGYTF
TRBJ1-3 | TRBV6-2/TRBV6-3 | NA | NA | TGTGCCAGCAGCACCCCGGGATCGGGAAACACCATATATTTT | CASSTPGSGNTIYF
TRBJ2-1 | TRBV12-5 | NA | NA | TGTGCTAGTGGTTTGTGGACTCCTGGGGGGTACAATGAGCAGTTCTTC | CASGLWTPGGYNEQFF
TRBJ2-3 | TRBV5-1 | NA | TRBD2 | TGCGCCAGCAGTCCGGGACTACCCTCCACAGATACGCAGTATTTT | CASSPGLPSTDTQYF
TRBJ2-3 | TRBV24-1 | NA | NA | TGTGCCACCAGTGATCACGGGACACCAAACACAGATACGCAGTATTTT | CATSDHGTPNTDTQYF
TRBJ2-3 | TRBV6-2/TRBV6-3 | few | TRBD2 | TGTGCCAGCAGTTACCATGGCGGGGGTAGCACAGATACGCAGTATTTT | CASSYHGGGSTDTQYF
TRBJ1-1 | TRBV7-9 | NA | NA | TGTGCCAGCAGCACGACGGGTCTTGAAGCTTTCTTT | CASSTTGLEAFF
TRBJ1-3 | TRBV9 | NA | TRBD1 | TGTGCCAGCAGCGTAGGACCCGGGACAGGAGGAAACACCATATATTTT | CASSVGPGTGGNTIYF
TRBJ2-2 | TRBV7-9 | NA | TRBD2 | TGTGCCAGCACCCCGGGGGGAAGCACCGGGGAGCTGTTTTTT | CASTPGGSTGELFF
TRBJ2-7 | TRBV4-2 | once | TRBD2 | TGTGCCAGCAGCCGCGGACTAGCGGGAGCGTCCGAGCAGTACTTC | CASSRGLAGASEQYF
TRBJ2-7 | TRBV27 | NA | NA | TGTGCCAGCAGTTTTCAGGGGACACTAACCTACGAGCAGTACTTC | CASSFQGTLTYEQYF
TRBJ2-1 | TRBV11-3 | NA | TRBD2 | TGTGCCAGCAGCCCACTAGCGGGGTCGTCTGAGCAGTTCTTC | CASSPLAGSSEQFF
TRBJ2-1 | TRBV3-1/TRBV3-2 | NA | TRBD2 | TGTGCCAGCAGTTGGCTAGCGGGGGACAATGAGCAGTTCTTC | CASSWLAGDNEQFF
TRBJ1-2 | TRBV6-2/TRBV6-3 | NA | NA | TGTGCCAGCAGTCGCCCGGGAGGAGGTGCCTATGGCTACACCTTC | CASSRPGGGAYGYTF
TRBJ2-3 | TRBV7-9 | once | NA | TGTGCCAGCAGCTTCGGGACAGATACGCAGTATTTT | CASSFGTDTQYF
TRBJ2-1 | TRBV4-1 | NA | TRBD2 | TGCGCCAGCAGCCAAGAAACTAGCGGGAGAAGTGAGCAGTTCTTC | CASSQETSGRSEQFF
TRBJ1-6 | TRBV29-1 | NA | NA | TGCAGCGCCTCGCGGGGTGACAATTCACCCCTCCACTTT | CSASRGDNSPLHF
TRBJ1-6 | TRBV5-4 | many | TRBD1 | TGTGCCAGCAGCAGGGACAGAGGGGATTCACCCCTCCACTTT | CASSRDRGDSPLHF
TRBJ2-5 | TRBV5-1 | NA | NA | TGCGCCAGCAGCTTGTCGGCGGGGTCCGGAGAGACCCAGTACTTC | CASSLSAGSGETQYF
TRBJ2-7 | TRBV10-1 | few | TRBD1 | TGCGCCAGCAGCGTCGGACAGGCCTACGAGCAGTACTTC | CASSVGQAYEQYF
TRBJ2-5 | TRBV7-9 | NA | NA | TGTGCCAGCAGCCCCACAGGGAACCAAGAGACCCAGTACTTC | CASSPTGNQETQYF
TRBJ1-5 | TRBV28 | NA | NA | TGTGCCAGCAGTTTAGTAGCTGGCAATCAGCCCCAGCATTTT | CASSLVAGNQPQHF
TRBJ2-7 | TRBV6-2/TRBV6-3 | NA | NA | TGTGCCAGCAGTTACCGACCTAACAGGGGAGGAAGGACCTACGAGCAGTACTTC | CASSYRPNRGGRTYEQYF
TRBJ2-7 | TRBV4-3 | NA | TRBD2 | TGCGCCAGCAGCTCAATAGCGGGGGCATACGAGCAGTACTTC | CASSSIAGAYEQYF
TRBJ2-7 | TRBV15 | NA | NA | TGTGCCACCAGCAGAGATCCCGCAGGGGGCTCGACTAGCCGAGCCTACGAGCAGTACTTC | CATSRDPAGGSTSRAYEQYF
TRBJ2-1 | TRBV19 | NA | TRBD2 | TGTGCCAGTAACGGGGGTACTAGCGATGAGCAGTTCTTC | CASNGGTSDEQFF
TRBJ2-6 | TRBV27 | NA | NA | TGTGCCAGCAGTCCCGATTTCTACGGGTCGCGAGGGGCCAACGTCCTGACTTTC | CASSPDFYGSRGANVLTF
TRBJ1-6 | TRBV4-2 | NA | NA | TGTGCCAGCAGCCAAGATAAGCTGGATTCACCCCTCCACTTT | CASSQDKLDSPLHF
TRBJ1-4 | TRBV7-8 | NA | NA | TGTGCCAGCAGTCCTATCCCCAGCGCAGGGGTCCAAAAACTGTTTTTT | CASSPIPSAGVQKLFF
TRBJ2-7 | TRBV6-2/TRBV6-3 | once | NA | TGTGCCAGCAGCCAAAACACAGGGTACGAGCAGTACTTC | CASSQNTGYEQYF
TRBJ2-7 | TRBV6-2/TRBV6-3 | once | TRBD1 | TGTGCCAGCAGCTTAGCCGGGACAGGGAAGTACGAGCAGTACTTC | CASSLAGTGKYEQYF
TRBJ2-1 | TRBV19 | NA | NA | TGTGCCAGTAGTATCAGGACTACCATGGGCAATGAGCAGTTCTTC | CASSIRTTMGNEQFF
TRBJ1-4 | TRBV4-1 | NA | NA | TGCGCCAGCAGCCAAGGACAGCCGTCGGATAAACTGTTTTTT | CASSQGQPSDKLFF
TRBJ2-7 | TRBV11-2 | NA | TRBD1 | TGTGCCAGCAGCAAAGGGGACAGTTTCTACGAGCAGTACTTC | CASSKGDSFYEQYF
TRBJ1-1 | TRBV7-6 | NA | NA | TGTGCCAGCAGCTTAGCGGAGTTAGGTGAAGCTTTCTTT | CASSLAELGEAFF
TRBJ2-7 | TRBV7-2 | once | NA | TGTGCCAGCAGCCCAGGTCCCGGGACACCGGGACAGTACTTC | CASSPGPGTPGQYF
TRBJ2-7 | TRBV28 | NA | NA | TGTGCCAGCAGAAAACAGATCCCCTACGAGCAGTACTTC | CASRKQIPYEQYF
TRBJ2-7 | TRBV7-9 | few | TRBD1 | TGTGCCAGCAGCAGGGACAGGGGGCTCTACGAGCAGTACTTC | CASSRDRGLYEQYF
TRBJ2-1 | TRBV7-2 | NA | NA | TGTGCCAGCAGCTTAGGAGGGGCGGGGACCAATGAGCAGTTCTTC | CASSLGGAGTNEQFF
TRBJ2-7 | TRBV9 | NA | NA | TGTGCCAGCAGCGTAGAGGCGGGCCACTTTAACGAGCAGTACTTC | CASSVEAGHFNEQYF
TRBJ2-5 | TRBV9 | NA | NA | TGTGCCAGCAGCGCTGGTTCCTCTCAGGCCCAGTACTTC | CASSAGSSQAQYF
TRBJ2-7 | TRBV5-4 | NA | TRBD1 | TGTGCCAGCAGCAGTCCCGGGACAGGGCCCCAAAGGGAGCAGTACTTC | CASSSPGTGPQREQYF
TRBJ1-1 | TRBV3-1/TRBV3-2 | NA | TRBD1 | TGTGCCAGCAGCCCAGGGACAGGGGAGGCTGAAGCTTTCTTT | CASSPGTGEAEAFF